This T cell receptor (beta chain) came from a study of blood T cells in healthy people across ages. Primers used in a second PCR of roughly 6 to 11 cycles were a sample-barcoded 5' primer and a J-beta primer mix. Individual samples furnished no less than 3 million CDR3-containing paired-end reads apiece. TCRdb itself ran the 5' RACE reads through MiXCR, one entry per CDR3 protein. Of around 800,000 distinct CDR3 sequences listed, approximately 65% are singletons. This clonotype has just a few counts. Looked up from germline, CDR1 is SGHRS and CDR2 is YFSETQ. V was clipped by 1 base and J by 7 bases, with 6 bases between them. The CDR3 sequence is 12 residues long.

V is TRBV5-1 and J is TRBJ2-1; D not certain. Input material: blood. The receptor's source is a man aged 25 to 45 in good health. CDR3 in DNA: TGCGCCAGCAGCTTGATGGGGAATGAGCAGTTCTTC. Residues: CASSLMGNEQFF.